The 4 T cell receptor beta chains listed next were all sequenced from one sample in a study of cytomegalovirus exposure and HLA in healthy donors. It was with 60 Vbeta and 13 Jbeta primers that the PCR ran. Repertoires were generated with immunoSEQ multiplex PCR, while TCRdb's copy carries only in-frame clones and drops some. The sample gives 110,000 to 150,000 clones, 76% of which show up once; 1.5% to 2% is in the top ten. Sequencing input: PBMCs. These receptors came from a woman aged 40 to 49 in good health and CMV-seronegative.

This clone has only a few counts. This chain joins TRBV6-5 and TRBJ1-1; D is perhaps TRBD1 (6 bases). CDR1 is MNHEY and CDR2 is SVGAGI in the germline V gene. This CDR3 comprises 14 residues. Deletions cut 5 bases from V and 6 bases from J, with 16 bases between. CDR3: CASSIRDIVSEAFF. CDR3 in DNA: TGTGCCAGCAGTATCCGGGACATAGTATCTGAAGCTTTCTTT.

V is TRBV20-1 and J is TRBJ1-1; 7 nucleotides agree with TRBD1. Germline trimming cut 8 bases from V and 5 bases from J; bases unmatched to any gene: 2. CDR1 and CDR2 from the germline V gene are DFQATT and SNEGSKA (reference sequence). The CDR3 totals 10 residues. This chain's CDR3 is CSPRGTEAFF. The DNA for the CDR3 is TGCAGTCCCAGGGGGACTGAAGCTTTCTTT.

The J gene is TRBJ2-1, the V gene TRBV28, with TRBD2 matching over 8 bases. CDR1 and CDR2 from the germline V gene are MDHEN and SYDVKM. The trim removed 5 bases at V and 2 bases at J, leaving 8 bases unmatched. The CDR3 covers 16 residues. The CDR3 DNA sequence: TGTGCCAGCAGTCCGCATACTAGCGGCACCTACAATGAGCAGTTCTTC. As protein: CASSPHTSGTYNEQFF.

CDR3 sequence reads: CASSVGSVNTEAFF. In nucleotides, the CDR3 is TGCGCCAGCAGCGTCGGGAGCGTGAACACTGAAGCTTTCTTT. V is TRBV5-1 and J is TRBJ1-1; D call uncertain. From germline, CDR1 is SGHRS and CDR2 YFSETQ. Trimming removed 4 bases from V and 0 bases from J, with 10 bases in between. The CDR3 extends over 14 amino acids.